This is a list of T cell receptor beta chains from one sample in a study of shared clonotypes between healthy human individuals. Some clones are missing from TCRdb's copy, which holds only in-frame ones; the method was immunoSEQ multiplex PCR. This table has about 2.3 million clones, around 92% appearing once. The sequencing sample was made of naive CD4+ T cells from PBMCs. Receptor source: a man younger than 35 in good health. Some clones in this sample may be carry-over from other donors' samples. CDR3s include the opening cysteine and the closing phenylalanine or tryptophan. D genes are given only for firm matches. Expanded clones get a size class; other rows say once, few or many, or leave the size out.

>TRBV7-9|TRBD1|TRBJ1-2|NA
CASSKTGVGGYTF
TGTGCCAGCAGCAAGACAGGGGTAGGCGGCTACACCTTC
>TRBV5-4|NA|TRBJ2-1|NA
CASSLALSPNEQFF
TGTGCCAGCAGCTTGGCACTTAGCCCCAATGAGCAGTTCTTC
>TRBV11-2|NA|TRBJ2-3|NA
CASSLGGDTQYF
TGTGCCAGCAGCTTAGGTGGAGATACGCAGTATTTT
>TRBV19|NA|TRBJ1-5|NA
CASRGSNQPQHF
TGTGCCAGTAGGGGTAGCAATCAGCCCCAGCATTTT
>TRBV27|TRBD1|TRBJ2-7|NA
CASSRQGVGYEQYF
TGTGCCAGCAGTCGACAGGGGGTAGGGTACGAGCAGTACTTC
>TRBV27|NA|TRBJ1-2|NA
CASSPRGYYGYTF
TGTGCCAGCAGCCCGAGGGGGTACTATGGCTACACCTTC
>TRBV28|TRBD1|TRBJ2-3|NA
CASSPRGRDTQYF
TGTGCCAGCAGCCCTAGGGGGCGGGATACGCAGTATTTT
>TRBV4-1|NA|TRBJ2-7|NA
CASTEDSSSYEQYF
TGCGCCAGCACCGAAGACAGTTCCTCCTACGAGCAGTACTTC
>TRBV27|NA|TRBJ1-2|NA
CASSFWGGEGYTF
TGTGCCAGCAGTTTTTGGGGAGGGGAGGGCTACACCTTC
>TRBV5-1|TRBD1|TRBJ1-2|NA
CASSPGTGSGYTF
TGCGCCAGCAGCCCGGGGACAGGGAGTGGCTACACCTTC
>TRBV19|TRBD1|TRBJ2-7|few
CASSTGTAEQYF
TGTGCCAGTAGTACCGGGACAGCCGAGCAGTACTTC
>TRBV2|NA|TRBJ2-7|NA
CASSEWPGEQYF
TGTGCCAGCAGTGAATGGCCGGGCGAGCAGTACTTC
>TRBV10-3|TRBD1|TRBJ1-2|NA
CAISEGRDRGDYGYTF
TGTGCCATCAGTGAGGGGAGGGACAGGGGCGACTATGGCTACACCTTC
>TRBV7-2|TRBD1|TRBJ1-3|NA
CASSLSAGGLSTIYF
TGTGCCAGCAGCTTATCCGCAGGGGGCCTGAGCACCATATATTTT
>TRBV6-1|NA|TRBJ2-7|NA
CASSGTHVTYEQYF
TGTGCCAGCAGTGGAACGCACGTAACCTACGAGCAGTACTTC
>TRBV10-3|NA|TRBJ1-1|once
CAISEQGPGTEAFF
TGTGCCATCAGTGAGCAGGGACCAGGCACTGAAGCTTTCTTT
>TRBV7-3|TRBD2|TRBJ2-1|NA
CASSSIAGGYNEQFF
TGTGCCAGCAGCTCGATAGCGGGAGGGTACAATGAGCAGTTCTTC
>TRBV4-1|NA|TRBJ2-5|NA
CASSQDRGGLEGETQYF
TGCGCCAGCAGCCAAGATCGCGGGGGCCTAGAAGGCGAGACCCAGTACTTC
>TRBV14|TRBD2|TRBJ2-3|NA
CASSQALAGGQYF
TGTGCCAGCAGCCAAGCACTCGCGGGAGGGCAGTATTTT
>TRBV7-2|NA|TRBJ1-5|NA
CASSLLVNSNQPQHF
TGTGCCAGCAGCTTACTGGTAAATAGCAATCAGCCCCAGCATTTT
>TRBV7-8|NA|TRBJ1-5|NA
CASSLWARGEDQPQHF
TGTGCCAGCAGCTTATGGGCCAGGGGAGAAGATCAGCCCCAGCATTTT
>TRBV10-3|NA|TRBJ2-7|NA
CAISEGGEQYF
TGTGCCATCAGTGAGGGAGGCGAGCAGTACTTC
>TRBV5-1|NA|TRBJ1-1|once
CASSLGIGVNTEAFF
TGCGCCAGCAGCTTGGGAATTGGGGTGAACACTGAAGCTTTCTTT
>TRBV5-4|NA|TRBJ2-7|NA
CASSFGQRLHEQYF
TGTGCCAGCAGCTTCGGACAGAGACTCCACGAGCAGTACTTC
>TRBV25-1|NA|TRBJ2-3|NA
CASMDSLDTQYF
TGTGCCAGCATGGACTCTCTGGATACGCAGTATTTT
>TRBV18|NA|TRBJ2-7|once
CASSMTPSNEQYF
TGTGCCAGCTCAATGACGCCTTCCAACGAGCAGTACTTC
>TRBV5-1|NA|TRBJ2-7|NA
CASSLVRSSYEQYF
TGCGCCAGCAGCTTGGTGCGGAGCTCCTACGAGCAGTACTTC
>TRBV6-1|NA|TRBJ2-7|NA
CASTLRGLVYEQYF
TGTGCCAGCACCCTCCGGGGCCTAGTTTACGAGCAGTACTTC
>TRBV7-9|NA|TRBJ1-4|NA
CASTWRGANEKLFF
TGTGCCAGCACCTGGAGGGGAGCTAATGAAAAACTGTTTTTT
>TRBV5-1|NA|TRBJ1-3|NA
CASSLGQVGNTIYF
TGCGCCAGCAGCTTGGGGCAGGTGGGAAACACCATATATTTT
>TRBV6-5|NA|TRBJ2-2|NA
CASSFRGRNTGELFF
TGTGCCAGCAGTTTTCGCGGTCGGAACACCGGGGAGCTGTTTTTT
>TRBV20-1|NA|TRBJ1-1|NA
CSARDRGEAFF
TGCAGTGCTAGAGATAGGGGTGAAGCTTTCTTT
>TRBV15|NA|TRBJ2-5|once
CATSRSELETQYF
TGTGCCACCAGCAGATCAGAACTGGAGACCCAGTACTTC
>TRBV5-5|TRBD1|TRBJ2-4|NA
CASSGGTGGIIQYF
TGTGCCAGCAGCGGAGGGACAGGAGGTATCATTCAGTACTTC
>TRBV5-1|TRBD1|TRBJ2-1|NA
CASSRTTGVPYNEQFF
TGCGCCAGCAGCCGAACGACAGGGGTACCCTACAATGAGCAGTTCTTC
>TRBV5-1|TRBD1|TRBJ1-1|NA
CASSLAPGGNTEAFF
TGCGCCAGCAGCTTGGCCCCAGGGGGGAACACTGAAGCTTTCTTT
>TRBV7-2|NA|TRBJ2-4|NA
CASSLERGRQNIQYF
TGTGCCAGCAGCTTAGAGAGGGGAAGACAAAACATTCAGTACTTC
>TRBV18|NA|TRBJ2-3|NA
CASSRESHTDTQYF
TGTGCCAGCTCACGAGAAAGCCACACAGATACGCAGTATTTT
>TRBV2|NA|TRBJ2-1|once
CASSTNNEQFF
TGTGCCAGCAGTACAAACAATGAGCAGTTCTTC
>TRBV27|NA|TRBJ1-3|NA
CASRSQTSSGNTIYF
TGTGCCAGCAGAAGCCAGACGAGCTCTGGAAACACCATATATTTT
>TRBV9|NA|TRBJ2-2|NA
CASSVGTGELGLNTGELFF
TGTGCCAGCAGCGTAGGAACAGGGGAGTTAGGACTAAACACCGGGGAGCTGTTTTTT
>TRBV7-9|NA|TRBJ2-1|NA
CASSLGRGSYNEQFF
TGTGCCAGCAGCTTAGGACGAGGCTCCTACAATGAGCAGTTCTTC
>TRBV5-4|NA|TRBJ2-7|NA
CASSPIAGVEQYF
TGTGCCAGCAGCCCGATCGCTGGCGTCGAGCAGTACTTC
>TRBV7-3|NA|TRBJ2-1|NA
CASRGGSPYNEQFF
TGTGCCAGCAGGGGCGGGTCCCCCTACAATGAGCAGTTCTTC
>TRBV7-2|TRBD1|TRBJ2-7|NA
CASSRTGSYEQYF
TGTGCCAGCAGCAGGACAGGGTCCTACGAGCAGTACTTC
>TRBV7-3|NA|TRBJ2-3|NA
CASSLNGNTDTQYF
TGTGCCAGCAGCTTAAATGGGAATACAGATACGCAGTATTTT
>TRBV4-3|NA|TRBJ2-6|NA
CASSHHMGPNSGKGANVLTF
TGCGCCAGCAGCCACCACATGGGCCCAAACTCCGGGAAGGGGGCCAACGTCCTGACTTTC
>TRBV19|NA|TRBJ2-3|NA
CASSTAEDTQYF
TGTGCCAGTAGTACCGCCGAAGATACGCAGTATTTT
>TRBV29-1|NA|TRBJ2-2|NA
CSVARGGALGGGELFF
TGCAGCGTTGCTCGGGGTGGGGCCCTGGGGGGCGGGGAGCTGTTTTTT
>TRBV30|TRBD2|TRBJ2-7|NA
CAWSSSGGYEQYF
TGTGCCTGGAGTTCTAGCGGGGGTTACGAGCAGTACTTC
>TRBV29-1|TRBD1|TRBJ2-7|NA
CSVLQTGGTYEQYF
TGCAGCGTCCTCCAGACAGGGGGCACCTACGAGCAGTACTTC
>TRBV27|NA|TRBJ2-7|NA
CASSARRQDYEQYF
TGTGCCAGCAGTGCGCGGAGACAAGACTACGAGCAGTACTTC
>TRBV2|NA|TRBJ2-2|NA
CASTLARTGELFF
TGTGCCAGCACGCTAGCTCGCACCGGGGAGCTGTTTTTT
>TRBV20-1|NA|TRBJ2-1|NA
CSAWANEQFF
TGCAGTGCTTGGGCCAATGAGCAGTTCTTC
>TRBV5-1|NA|TRBJ1-4|NA
CASSPDRNNEKLFF
TGCGCCAGCAGCCCCGACAGAAATAATGAAAAACTGTTTTTT
>TRBV7-9|NA|TRBJ2-1|NA
CASSLEGESQFF
TGTGCCAGCAGCTTAGAAGGGGAGTCGCAATTCTTC
>TRBV27|NA|TRBJ2-3|NA
CASRLSGLTDTQYF
TGTGCCAGCAGATTAAGCGGGCTCACAGATACGCAGTATTTT